This TCR beta chain was sequenced in a study of identical twins. TCRdb processed the 5' RACE reads anew with MiXCR; each CDR3 protein has one entry. The sample carries approximately 250,000 distinct CDR3 sequences, over 5% recorded once. Germline trimming cut 3 bases from V and 6 bases from J; bases unmatched to any gene: 12. Germline assignment: CDR1 LGHDT and CDR2 YNNKEL (reference sequence). The CDR3 extends over 18 amino acids. This clonotype was counted a few times. A further study also used this sample, focusing on T cells expressing NK-cell markers. This second report adds: HCMV serostatus: seven of eight sequenced donors positive, one negative.

The TCR sequence derives from a woman between 18 and 30 years old in good health. The chain combines TRBV3-1 with TRBJ2-1; 12 positions match TRBD1. Sequences were obtained from CD8+ T cells sorted from blood. In DNA form, the CDR3 reads TGTGCCAGCAGCCAGATTTTGGGACAGGGGGCCACGGGCAATGAGCAGTTCTTC. It is translated as CASSQILGQGATGNEQFF.